A selection of T cell receptor beta chains follows, all from one sample in a study of T cell responses to AZD1222 COVID-19 vaccine. TCRdb keeps only in-frame clones here, not all; method: immunoSEQ multiplex PCR. The sample includes roughly 150,000 clones, 90% to 95% of them seen just once. The sample consisted of peripheral blood, taken on day 0 of AZD1222 vaccination. Receptors were obtained from an adult in good health. Both conserved end residues are part of each CDR3. Each record gives: clone size, J gene, V gene, D gene, CDR3 protein, CDR3 DNA. A D gene is named only where the DNA matches it firmly. Expanded clones are given a class, and other clones once, few, many or no size at all.

. | TRBJ1-3 | TRBV11-2 | . | CASSRRMAGNTIYF | TGTGCCAGCAGCCGCAGGATGGCTGGAAACACCATATATTTT
once | TRBJ2-1 | TRBV19 | TRBD2 | CASQLAGDKNEQFF | TGTGCCAGTCAACTAGCGGGAGATAAGAATGAGCAGTTCTTC
. | TRBJ1-1 | TRBV14 | . | CASSQGALPVEAFF | TGTGCCAGCAGCCAAGGGGCCCTCCCGGTCGAAGCTTTCTTT
. | TRBJ1-6 | TRBV3-1/TRBV3-2 | . | CASSPNLGIWLRPLHF | TGTGCCAGCAGCCCCAACCTGGGGATCTGGTTGAGACCCCTCCACTTT
. | TRBJ1-5 | TRBV19 | TRBD1 | CASSPRDRGVVRPQHF | TGTGCCAGTAGTCCCCGGGACAGGGGGGTCGTGAGGCCCCAGCATTTT
. | TRBJ2-3 | TRBV7-2 | TRBD2 | CASSLGGSKADTQYF | TGTGCCAGCAGCTTGGGCGGGAGTAAGGCAGATACGCAGTATTTT
once | TRBJ2-5 | TRBV7-2 | . | CASSEDAIETQYF | TGTGCCAGCAGCGAAGACGCGATCGAGACCCAGTACTTC
once | TRBJ1-2 | TRBV29-1 | . | CSVGWGQSYTF | TGCAGCGTTGGGTGGGGCCAAAGCTACACCTTC
few | TRBJ1-2 | TRBV28 | . | CASSLAAYGYTF | TGTGCCAGCAGTTTAGCGGCCTATGGCTACACCTTC
. | TRBJ2-1 | TRBV9 | TRBD2 | CASSTLAGGRNEQFF | TGTGCCAGCAGCACACTAGCGGGAGGCAGAAATGAGCAGTTCTTC
. | TRBJ1-1 | TRBV7-8 | . | CASTQVGGAFTEAFF | TGTGCCAGCACCCAGGTCGGAGGGGCCTTCACTGAAGCTTTCTTT
. | TRBJ1-2 | TRBV5-1 | . | CASSIPRTNYGYTF | TGCGCCAGCAGCATACCGAGGACTAACTATGGCTACACCTTC
. | TRBJ1-6 | TRBV21-1 | . | CASSTAGSSYNSPLHF | TGTGCCAGCAGCACGGCAGGTAGCTCCTATAATTCACCCCTCCACTTT
. | TRBJ1-1 | TRBV6-5 | TRBD1 | CASSYRDRGNTEAFF | TGTGCCAGCAGTTACCGGGACAGGGGGAACACTGAAGCTTTCTTT
. | TRBJ2-7 | TRBV7-2 | . | CASSSRQVTGLSYEQYF | TGTGCCAGCAGCTCCCGACAGGTCACCGGACTCTCCTACGAGCAGTACTTC
. | TRBJ2-5 | TRBV13 | TRBD1 | CASSPRGQAQETQYF | TGTGCCAGCAGCCCCAGAGGACAGGCCCAAGAGACCCAGTACTTC
. | TRBJ1-6 | TRBV5-8 | . | CASSLAGGSSPLHF | TGTGCCAGCAGCTTGGCAGGAGGATCTTCACCCCTCCACTTT
. | TRBJ2-4 | TRBV5-1 | . | CASSLSGTLAKNIQYF | TGCGCCAGCAGCTTGTCGGGGACCCTAGCCAAAAACATTCAGTACTTC
once | TRBJ2-1 | TRBV6-4 | . | CASSEPSPPNNEQFF | TGTGCCAGCAGTGAACCCAGCCCCCCCAACAATGAGCAGTTCTTC
. | TRBJ2-3 | TRBV28 | TRBD2 | CATQLAGTDTQYF | TGTGCCACCCAACTAGCGGGCACAGATACGCAGTATTTT
few | TRBJ2-1 | TRBV19 | . | CASRRRAYNEQFF | TGTGCCAGTAGGAGACGGGCTTACAATGAGCAGTTCTTC
. | TRBJ1-4 | TRBV5-1 | . | CASSLGGQGEKLFF | TGCGCCAGCAGCTTGGGCGGGCAGGGTGAAAAACTGTTTTTT
. | TRBJ1-1 | TRBV12-5 | . | CASGLAVGEAFF | TGTGCTAGTGGTTTGGCGGTAGGTGAAGCTTTCTTT
. | TRBJ2-5 | TRBV6-2/TRBV6-3 | . | CASSFWGGETQYF | TGTGCCAGCAGTTTTTGGGGAGGAGAGACCCAGTACTTC
. | TRBJ1-2 | TRBV5-6 | . | CASSLVGGYTF | TGTGCCAGCAGCTTGGTTGGTGGCTACACCTTC
. | TRBJ1-4 | TRBV7-7 | TRBD1 | CASSARQGVGEKLFF | TGTGCCAGCAGCGCGCGACAGGGAGTGGGTGAAAAACTGTTTTTT
. | TRBJ2-7 | TRBV5-1 | TRBD2 | CASSFPGGGEQYF | TGCGCCAGCAGCTTCCCGGGAGGGGGAGAGCAGTACTTC
. | TRBJ2-1 | TRBV24-1 | . | CATSDPGSYNEQFF | TGTGCCACCAGTGATCCGGGATCCTACAATGAGCAGTTCTTC
once | TRBJ2-7 | TRBV6-5 | . | CASSREGGNYEQYF | TGTGCCAGCAGTCGTGAGGGGGGGAACTACGAGCAGTACTTC
. | TRBJ2-3 | TRBV24-1 | TRBD1 | CATSVTGADTQYF | TGTGCCACCAGTGTAACAGGGGCAGATACGCAGTATTTT
. | TRBJ1-1 | TRBV30 | . | CAWSEGVRTEAFF | TGTGCCTGGAGTGAAGGGGTGCGGACTGAAGCTTTCTTT
once | TRBJ2-7 | TRBV28 | TRBD1 | CASTLGGQGTYEQYF | TGTGCCAGCACCCTAGGGGGACAGGGGACCTACGAGCAGTACTTC
. | TRBJ2-7 | TRBV11-2 | TRBD1 | CASTRTGAPYEQYF | TGTGCCAGCACCAGGACAGGGGCCCCATACGAGCAGTACTTC
. | TRBJ2-1 | TRBV5-1 | . | CASSLALGEYNEQFF | TGCGCCAGCAGCTTGGCCCTAGGGGAATACAATGAGCAGTTCTTC
. | TRBJ2-5 | TRBV18 | TRBD1 | CASSGQAKETQYF | TGTGCCAGCTCGGGACAGGCCAAAGAGACCCAGTACTTC
. | TRBJ1-2 | TRBV14 | TRBD1 | CASSHGTVYGYTF | TGTGCCAGCAGCCACGGGACAGTTTATGGCTACACCTTC
. | TRBJ2-1 | TRBV5-1 | . | CASSLGLEGWDEQFF | TGCGCCAGCAGCTTGGGACTAGAGGGGTGGGATGAGCAGTTCTTC
. | TRBJ2-1 | TRBV27 | TRBD2 | CASSFWTPGLAGGGNYNEQFF | TGTGCCAGCAGTTTTTGGACACCGGGACTAGCGGGAGGGGGGAACTACAATGAGCAGTTCTTC
. | TRBJ2-1 | TRBV12-5 | . | CASGHLHNEQFF | TGTGCTAGTGGACATCTACACAATGAGCAGTTCTTC
. | TRBJ2-5 | TRBV6-4 | TRBD2 | CATSAGVGETQYF | TGTGCCACCTCAGCGGGAGTCGGGGAGACCCAGTACTTC
. | TRBJ2-5 | TRBV2 | . | CASLEETQYF | TGTGCCAGCCTAGAGGAGACCCAGTACTTC
. | TRBJ2-1 | TRBV28 | . | CASSPLLLTYNEQFF | TGTGCCAGCAGTCCCTTATTGCTAACCTACAATGAGCAGTTCTTC
. | TRBJ2-1 | TRBV27 | . | CASSLSGGQQFF | TGTGCCAGCAGTTTATCGGGGGGCCAGCAGTTCTTC
. | TRBJ1-1 | TRBV10-3 | TRBD1 | CAISEVTGHSEAFF | TGTGCCATCAGTGAGGTGACAGGGCACTCTGAAGCTTTCTTT
. | TRBJ2-7 | TRBV7-3 | TRBD1 | CASSLTGSGEQYF | TGTGCCAGCAGCTTGACAGGGTCGGGCGAGCAGTACTTC
. | TRBJ2-5 | TRBV6-1 | TRBD1 | CASSDRDRVETQYF | TGTGCCAGCAGTGACCGGGACAGGGTGGAGACCCAGTACTTC
few | TRBJ2-2 | TRBV7-9 | . | CASSLTGTGELFF | TGTGCCAGCAGCTTAACGGGGACCGGGGAGCTGTTTTTT